Described below is a single TCR beta chain sequence and its context. The antigen remains unidentified. Scientists made TCR beta libraries using quantitative 5'-RACE with molecular barcodes. A single record per CDR3 protein comes from TCRdb applying MiXCR to the 5' RACE reads. The table has roughly 370,000 distinct CDR3 sequences, about 20% seen once. The data originate from a study of CD8 T cells in ankylosing spondylitis. Whole-study results and caveats: Matched synovial fluid from ankylosing spondylitis patients was reported to be enriched for disease-linked clones. Disease-linked clones were found to be CD8+ and relatively rare in peripheral blood. Blood from ankylosing spondylitis patients appeared to carry a characteristic eight-variant TCR beta motif. Some of these motif variants have turned up before, in reports on reactive arthritis synovial fluid and blood.

Germline-derived CDR1 and CDR2 are SQVTM and ANQGSEA. Trimming cost V 7 bases and J 8 bases, with 14 bases left between them. This CDR3 comprises 11 residues. This sequence joins TRBV29-1 and TRBJ1-2; D is uncertain. This clonotype was sampled from a male donor with ankylosing spondylitis. The specimen sequenced was blood, either unsorted or a sorted T cell fraction (not recorded which). CDR3 bases: TGCAGCGACCAGACATGGAGGGGCTACACCTTC. As protein: CSDQTWRGYTF.